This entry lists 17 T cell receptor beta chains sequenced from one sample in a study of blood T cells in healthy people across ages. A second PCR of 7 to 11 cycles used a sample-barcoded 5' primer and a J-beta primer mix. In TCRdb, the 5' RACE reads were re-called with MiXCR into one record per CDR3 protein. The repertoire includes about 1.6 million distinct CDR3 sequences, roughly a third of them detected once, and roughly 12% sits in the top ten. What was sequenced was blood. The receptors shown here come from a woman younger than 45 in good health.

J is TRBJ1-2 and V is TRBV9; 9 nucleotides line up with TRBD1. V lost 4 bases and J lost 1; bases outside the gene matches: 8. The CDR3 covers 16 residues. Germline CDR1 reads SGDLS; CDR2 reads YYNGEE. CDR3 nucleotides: TGTGCCAGCAGCTCCCCCGGGACAGGGTTTAACTATGGCTACACCTTC. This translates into CASSSPGTGFNYGYTF.

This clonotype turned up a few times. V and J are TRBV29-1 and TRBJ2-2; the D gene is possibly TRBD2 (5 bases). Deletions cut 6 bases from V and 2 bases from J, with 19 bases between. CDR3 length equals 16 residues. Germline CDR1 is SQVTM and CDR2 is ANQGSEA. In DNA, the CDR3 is TGCAGCGTCCAAACCCGGGCTAGCATTAACACCGGGGAGCTGTTTTTT. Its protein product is CSVQTRASINTGELFF.

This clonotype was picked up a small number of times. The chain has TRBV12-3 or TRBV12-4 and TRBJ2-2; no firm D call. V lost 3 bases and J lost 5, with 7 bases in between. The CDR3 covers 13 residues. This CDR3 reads CASSFLGTGELFF. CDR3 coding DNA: TGTGCCAGCAGTTTTTTAGGGACCGGGGAGCTGTTTTTT.

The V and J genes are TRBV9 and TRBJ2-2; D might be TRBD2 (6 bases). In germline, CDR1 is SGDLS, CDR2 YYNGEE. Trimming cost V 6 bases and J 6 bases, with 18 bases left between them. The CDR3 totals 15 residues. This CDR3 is CASTREAGRSGELFF. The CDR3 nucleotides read TGTGCCAGCACCAGGGAGGCGGGTCGGTCCGGGGAGCTGTTTTTT.

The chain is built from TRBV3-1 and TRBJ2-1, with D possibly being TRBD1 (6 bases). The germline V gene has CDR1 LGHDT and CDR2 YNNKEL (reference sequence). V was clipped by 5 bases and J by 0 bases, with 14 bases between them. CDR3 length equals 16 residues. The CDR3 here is CASSSDRRSSYNEQFF. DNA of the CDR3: TGTGCCAGCAGCTCCGACAGGAGGAGCTCCTACAATGAGCAGTTCTTC.

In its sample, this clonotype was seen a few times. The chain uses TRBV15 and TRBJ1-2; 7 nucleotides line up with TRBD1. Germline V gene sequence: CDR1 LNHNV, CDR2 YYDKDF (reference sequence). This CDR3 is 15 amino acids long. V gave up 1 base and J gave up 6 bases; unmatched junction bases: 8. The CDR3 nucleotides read TGTGCCACCAGCAGAGTTGGCAGGGGGTATCATGGCTACACCTTC. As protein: CATSRVGRGYHGYTF.

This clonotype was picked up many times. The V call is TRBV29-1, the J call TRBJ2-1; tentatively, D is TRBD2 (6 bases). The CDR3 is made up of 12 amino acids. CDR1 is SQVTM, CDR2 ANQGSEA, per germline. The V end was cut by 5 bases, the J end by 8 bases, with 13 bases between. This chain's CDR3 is CSVRGRLDEQFF. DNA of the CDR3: TGCAGCGTTCGTGGGAGGTTGGATGAGCAGTTCTTC.

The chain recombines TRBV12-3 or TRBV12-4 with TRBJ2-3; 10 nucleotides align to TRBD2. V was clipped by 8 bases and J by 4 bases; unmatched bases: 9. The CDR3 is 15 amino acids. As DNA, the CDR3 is TGTGCCAGCGGGCTAGCGGGAGTCGAGGCAGATACGCAGTATTTT. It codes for CASGLAGVEADTQYF.

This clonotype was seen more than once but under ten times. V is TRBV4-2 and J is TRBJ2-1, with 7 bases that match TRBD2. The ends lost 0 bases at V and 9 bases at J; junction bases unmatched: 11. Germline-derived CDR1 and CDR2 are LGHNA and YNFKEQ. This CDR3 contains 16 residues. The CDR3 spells CASSQELSGTQPEQFF. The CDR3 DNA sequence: TGTGCCAGCAGCCAAGAGTTAAGCGGGACGCAACCTGAGCAGTTCTTC.

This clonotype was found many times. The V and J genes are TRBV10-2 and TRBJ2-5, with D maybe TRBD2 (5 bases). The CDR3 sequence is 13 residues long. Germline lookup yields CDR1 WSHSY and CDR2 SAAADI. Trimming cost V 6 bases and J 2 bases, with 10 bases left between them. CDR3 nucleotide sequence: TGCGCCAGCAGGAGGAGGAGGCAAGAGACCCAGTACTTC. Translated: CASRRRRQETQYF.

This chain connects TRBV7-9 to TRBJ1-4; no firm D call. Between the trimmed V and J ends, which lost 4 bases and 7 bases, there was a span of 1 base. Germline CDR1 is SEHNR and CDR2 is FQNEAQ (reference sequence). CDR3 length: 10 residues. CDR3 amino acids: CASSSEKLFF. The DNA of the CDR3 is TGTGCCAGCAGCTCTGAAAAACTGTTTTTT. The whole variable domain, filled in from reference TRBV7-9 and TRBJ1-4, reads DTGVSQNPRHKITKRGQNVTFRCDPISEHNRLYWYRQTLGQGPEFLTYFQNEAQLEKSRLLSDRFSAERPKGSFSTLEIQRTEQGDSAMYLCASSSEKLFFGSGTQLSVL.

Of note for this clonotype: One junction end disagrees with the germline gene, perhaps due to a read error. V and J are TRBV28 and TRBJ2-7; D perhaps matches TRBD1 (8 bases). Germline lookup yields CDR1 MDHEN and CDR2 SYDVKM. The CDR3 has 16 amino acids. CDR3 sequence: CAGSPRGRTGRDEQYF. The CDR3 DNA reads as TGTGCCGGCAGTCCCCGGGGAAGGACAGGGAGGGACGAGCAGTACTTC.

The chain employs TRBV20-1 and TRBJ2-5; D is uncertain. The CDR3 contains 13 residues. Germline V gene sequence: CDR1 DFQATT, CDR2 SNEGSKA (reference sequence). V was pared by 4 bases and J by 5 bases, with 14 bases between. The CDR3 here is CSATDLGWETQYF. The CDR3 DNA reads TGCAGTGCTACGGACCTAGGTTGGGAGACCCAGTACTTC.

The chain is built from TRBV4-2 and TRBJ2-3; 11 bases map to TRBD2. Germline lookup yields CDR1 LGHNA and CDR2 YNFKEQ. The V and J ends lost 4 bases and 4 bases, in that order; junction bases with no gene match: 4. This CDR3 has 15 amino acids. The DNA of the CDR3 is TGTGCCAGCAGCCCGACTAGCGGGATCCCAGATACGCAGTATTTT. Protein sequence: CASSPTSGIPDTQYF.

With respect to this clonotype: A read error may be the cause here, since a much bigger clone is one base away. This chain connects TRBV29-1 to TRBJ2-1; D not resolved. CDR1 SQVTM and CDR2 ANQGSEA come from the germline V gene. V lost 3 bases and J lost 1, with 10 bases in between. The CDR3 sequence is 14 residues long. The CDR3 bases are TGCAGCGTTGAGGGCCGGTTGTCCTACAATGAGCAGTTCTTC. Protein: CSVEGRLSYNEQFF.

Here the CDR3 reads CASKPRTSGQETQYF. The DNA of the CDR3 is TGTGCCAGCAAGCCACGGACTAGCGGACAAGAGACCCAGTACTTC. J is TRBJ2-5 and V is TRBV2; 10 bases line up with TRBD2. The V segment lost 7 bases and the J segment 2 bases; nucleotides outside the gene matches: 7. Germline V gene lookup returns CDR1 SNHLY and CDR2 FYNNEI. This CDR3 is 15 amino acids long.

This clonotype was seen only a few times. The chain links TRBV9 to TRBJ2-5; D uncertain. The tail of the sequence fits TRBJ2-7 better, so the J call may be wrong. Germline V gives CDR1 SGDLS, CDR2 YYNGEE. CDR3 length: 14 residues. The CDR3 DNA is TGTGCCAGCAGCGTAGCCCCAGAGCAGTACGAGCAGTACTTC. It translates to CASSVAPEQYEQYF.